These 12 T cell receptor beta chains were sequenced from one sample in a study of T-cell reconstitution after alpha-beta-depleted transplantation in children. The library targeted TCRbeta and was prepared with unique molecular identifiers. One entry per CDR3 protein results from TCRdb running MiXCR on the PCR reads. The sample lists about 420,000 distinct CDR3 sequences, under 20% occurring once. This specimen was PBMCs, mostly from graft donor cells, taken 360 days after TCRalphabeta/CD19-depleted stem cell transplant. The source of these receptors is a boy under two years old who had a stem cell transplant for Wiskott-Aldrich syndrome, so the T cells may come from the graft donor.

A few counts support this clonotype. The chain is built from TRBV4-1 and TRBJ2-1; 7 positions agree with TRBD2. The germline V gene has CDR1 MGHRA and CDR2 YSYEKL. V was clipped by 5 bases and J by 8 bases; unmatched bases: 15. CDR3 size: 16 residues. This chain's CDR3 is CASSDEAGALNDEQFF. CDR3 nucleotide sequence: TGCGCCAGCAGCGATGAGGCGGGAGCACTTAACGATGAGCAGTTCTTC.

The genes are TRBV10-3 and TRBJ2-1; D is perhaps TRBD2 (6 bases). This CDR3 spans 11 amino acids. CDR1 is ENHRY, CDR2 SYGVKD, per germline. Trimming removed 4 bases from V and 10 bases from J, with 8 bases in between. For the CDR3, the DNA is TGTGCCATCAGTGTGGAGGGCGAGCAGTTCTTC. Amino acids: CAISVEGEQFF.

The chain joins TRBV7-9 to TRBJ2-7, with 9 nucleotides matching TRBD1. The length of the CDR3 is 14 residues. V lost 7 bases to trimming and J lost 2 bases; unmatched junction nucleotides: 6. CDR1 is SEHNR, CDR2 FQNEAQ, per germline (reference sequence). The CDR3 DNA sequence: TGTGCCAGCAACCCCGGGACAGGGCCCTACGAGCAGTACTTC. It translates to CASNPGTGPYEQYF.

This clonotype was counted only a few times. The chain couples TRBV3-1 to TRBJ2-1; a possible D gene is TRBD2 (6 bases). The CDR3 totals 14 residues. The V end was cut by 3 bases, the J end by 7 bases, with 13 bases between. CDR1 LGHDT and CDR2 YNNKEL come from the germline V gene (reference sequence). CDR3: CASSHSGVYNEQFF. The CDR3 nucleotides are TGTGCCAGCAGCCATTCGGGAGTATATAATGAGCAGTTCTTC.

J is TRBJ2-3 and V is TRBV6-1; D perhaps matches TRBD1 (7 bases). The CDR3 has 15 residues. V lost 4 bases and J lost 6, with 17 bases in between. Looked up from germline, CDR1 is MNHNS and CDR2 is SASEGT. The CDR3 spells CASSALATGMDTQYF. CDR3 DNA sequence: TGTGCCAGCAGTGCCCTAGCGACAGGGATGGATACGCAGTATTTT.

This clonotype was found a few times. The rearrangement uses TRBV28 and TRBJ2-1; tentatively, D is TRBD2 (7 bases). With 5 bases removed from V and 7 bases from J, the gap between germline ends came to 27 bases. The CDR3 is 18 amino acids. Germline values: CDR1 MDHEN, CDR2 SYDVKM. The CDR3 DNA reads as TGTGCCAGCAGTCTCGTGGGGGGGGCCCCACTGGCATATAATGAGCAGTTCTTC. It codes for CASSLVGGAPLAYNEQFF. The full variable domain, with the rest looked up from reference TRBV28 and TRBJ2-1, is DVKVTQSSRYLVKRTGEKVFLECVQDMDHENMFWYRQDPGLGLRLIYFSYDVKMKEKGDIPEGYSVSREKKERFSLILESASTNQTSMYLCASSLVGGAPLAYNEQFFGPGTRLTVL.

The chain uses TRBV2 and TRBJ2-3; TRBD2 aligns across 7 bases. This CDR3 has 14 amino acids. V lost 4 bases to trimming and J lost 6 bases; unmatched junction nucleotides: 7. Germline assignment: CDR1 SNHLY and CDR2 FYNNEI. The CDR3 protein is CASSVASGVDTQYF. The CDR3 DNA reads as TGTGCCAGCAGTGTCGCCAGCGGGGTGGATACGCAGTATTTT.

The V call is TRBV6-1, the J call TRBJ2-7; 7 bases are a match to TRBD1. Germline lookup yields CDR1 MNHNS and CDR2 SASEGT. The CDR3 has 15 amino acids. The J segment lost 5 bases and the V segment lost 2 bases, leaving 9 bases of the junction unmatched. The CDR3 region is CASSEWRTGGHEQYF. The CDR3 nucleotides are TGTGCCAGCAGTGAATGGCGGACAGGAGGACACGAGCAGTACTTC.

This clonotype was recorded a few times. The chain carries TRBV12-3 or TRBV12-4 and TRBJ1-5, with D hard to call. V was shortened by 7 bases and J by 1 base, with 17 bases between the two germline ends. There are 16 residues in the CDR3. As DNA, the CDR3 is TGTGCCAGCATCCACCCCAGGTACCCCAGCAATCAGCCCCAGCATTTT. Translation: CASIHPRYPSNQPQHF.

The V and J genes are TRBV7-9 and TRBJ1-1; D perhaps matches TRBD1 (5 bases). The germline V and J ends were trimmed by 3 bases and 10 bases, with 18 bases remaining between them. Germline lookup yields CDR1 SEHNR and CDR2 FQNEAQ (reference sequence). The CDR3 covers 14 residues. CDR3 in amino acids: CASSFRDPGRPAFF. The CDR3 DNA follows: TGTGCCAGCAGCTTCCGCGACCCGGGGCGCCCAGCTTTCTTT.

This clonotype was detected a few times. The V gene is TRBV6-1, the J gene TRBJ2-7; 7 nucleotides agree with TRBD1. CDR3 length: 14 amino acids. V trimming: 6 bases; J trimming: 2 bases; junction bases outside the gene matches: 7. Germline CDR1 reads MNHNS; CDR2 reads SASEGT. The CDR3 is CASRGTEVTYEQYF. In DNA form, the CDR3 reads TGTGCCAGCAGGGGGACAGAGGTGACCTACGAGCAGTACTTC.

There are a few counts of this clonotype. The junction departs from the called germline gene at one end, perhaps through a read error. The rearrangement uses TRBV28 and TRBJ2-7, with 9 bases lining up with TRBD1. Looked up from germline, CDR1 is MDHEN and CDR2 is SYDVKM. This CDR3 has 13 amino acids. The CDR3 sequence is CASGDRASNEQYF. The CDR3 DNA reads TGTGCCAGCGGGGACAGGGCCTCCAACGAGCAGTACTTC.